This TCR beta chain was documented in a study of cytomegalovirus exposure and HLA in healthy donors. Regarding the study as a whole: The likely explanation for a cluster of highly shared sequence variants was sequencing artifact.

A note on this clone: The antigen is undetermined.

Primers: 60 Vbeta forward and 13 Jbeta reverse. The assay was immunoSEQ multiplex PCR, and TCRdb's table has in-frame clones only and misses some. The data contain about 180,000 clones, approximately 80% of them singletons. V lost 2 bases and J lost 6, with 20 bases in between. CDR1 SGDLS and CDR2 YYNGEE come from the germline V gene. CDR3 length: 16 amino acids. V gene TRBV9 combines with J gene TRBJ1-2, with D unclear. Sequenced sample: PBMCs. This sequence originates from a woman aged 18-35 years in good health and CMV-seropositive. CDR3 nucleotides: TGTGCCAGCAGCGTCGACCCCGGACCGGGGAGCAATGGCTACACCTTC. It is translated as CASSVDPGPGSNGYTF.